This T cell receptor (beta chain) was recovered during a study of beta chain features in type 1 diabetes. Study-wide context: Patients were similar to healthy donors in age and gender (as well as in cell yields). Study results and limitations: Among all four CD4+ subsets, Type 1 diabetes patients had TCRB CDR3s that were moderately but significantly shorter.

Every donor provided one heparinised blood draw, which averaged approximately 120 mL. As regards this clone: Antigen specificity is unknown.

As every portion of the isolated RNA was reverse transcribed, the sequencing read expressed TCRB transcripts. The assay was immunoSEQ multiplex PCR, and TCRdb's table has in-frame clones only and misses some. The top ten clones hold about 0.6% of a sample with 400,000 or so clones, 8.5% to 10% of them seen once. The V and J ends lost 0 bases and 6 bases respectively, with 5 bases between them. The CDR3 totals 12 residues. Germline lookup yields CDR1 MNHNS and CDR2 SASEGT. Sequencing was performed on central memory CD4+ T cells from blood. V and J are TRBV6-1 and TRBJ2-5; D not certain. This receptor was taken from a man aged 25 to 40 with type 1 diabetes. This CDR3 is CASSEAWQTQYF. The DNA of the CDR3 is TGTGCCAGCAGTGAAGCGTGGCAGACCCAGTACTTC.